This T cell receptor beta chain derives from a study of cytomegalovirus exposure and HLA in healthy donors. Notes on the study in general: After further analysis at a later stage, roughly 16,000 TCR beta sequences were associated with HLA alleles at 0.05 false discovery rate.

The PCR ran on 60 Vbeta and 13 Jbeta primers. The assay was immunoSEQ multiplex PCR, and TCRdb's table has in-frame clones only and misses some. The ten most abundant clones cover approximately 1.6% of a sample with 130,000 or so clones. Details on this clone: What it binds is not known.

The CDR3 loop spans 15 amino acids. Trimming shortened V by 2 bases and J by 3 bases, and 14 bases separated the two germline ends. CDR1 and CDR2 (germline): MGHRA, YSYEKL. The source of this sequence is a woman aged 40 to 50 in good health and CMV-seropositive. The chain links TRBV4-1 to TRBJ2-7; D not resolved. Sequenced material: PBMCs. Written as DNA, the CDR3 is TGCGCCAGCAGCCAAAGGATCACAGAGAGCTACGAGCAGTACTTC. As protein: CASSQRITESYEQYF.